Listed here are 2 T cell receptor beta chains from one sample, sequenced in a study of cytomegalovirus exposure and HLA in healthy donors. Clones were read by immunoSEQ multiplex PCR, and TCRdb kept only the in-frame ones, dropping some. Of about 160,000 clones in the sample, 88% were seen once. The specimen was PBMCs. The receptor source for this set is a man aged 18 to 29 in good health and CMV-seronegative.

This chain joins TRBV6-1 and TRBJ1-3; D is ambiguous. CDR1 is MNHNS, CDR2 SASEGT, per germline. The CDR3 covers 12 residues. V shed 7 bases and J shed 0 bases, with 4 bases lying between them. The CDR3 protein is CASINSGNTIYF. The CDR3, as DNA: TGTGCCAGCATTAACTCTGGAAACACCATATATTTT.

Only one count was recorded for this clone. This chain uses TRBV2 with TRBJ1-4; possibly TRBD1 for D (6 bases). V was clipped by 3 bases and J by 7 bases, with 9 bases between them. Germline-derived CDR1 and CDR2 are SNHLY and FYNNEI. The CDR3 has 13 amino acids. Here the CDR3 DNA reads TGTGCCAGCAGTGATGCCAGGGGTGAAAAACTGTTTTTT. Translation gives CASSDARGEKLFF.